This T cell receptor beta chain was captured in a study of cytotoxic CD8 clonotypes in ibrutinib-treated CLL. The wider study: Response material was collected after a median around 12 months of treatment, range 6 to 36.

Trimming removed 3 bases from V and 7 bases from J, with 15 bases in between. This CDR3 region has 14 residues. From germline, CDR1 is SEHNR and CDR2 FQNEAQ (reference sequence). Here immunoSEQ multiplex PCR was the method, and the copy in TCRdb shows in-frame clones only, minus some. The repertoire holds roughly 110,000 clones, with roughly 57% as singletons. The material was PBMCs, obtained after 24 months of ibrutinib treatment. The receptor's source is a human donor with chronic lymphocytic leukemia. The chain carries TRBV7-9 and TRBJ1-1; D might be TRBD1 (6 bases). The CDR3 protein is CASSFGGGRGEAFF. The DNA for the CDR3 is TGTGCCAGCAGCTTTGGAGGGGGTAGGGGTGAAGCTTTCTTT.